Below, one T cell receptor (beta chain) is given with its context. The antigen remains unidentified. The method was immunoSEQ multiplex PCR; TCRdb's version includes in-frame clones alone and lacks a portion of them. The data contain approximately 65,000 clones, around four fifths of them seen just once; the ten biggest clones take up roughly 12%. This record belongs to a study of T cell responses to AZD1222 COVID-19 vaccine. Study information: Pooled together were second doses at about 4 or about 12 weeks.

The germline V and J ends were trimmed by 0 bases and 4 bases, with 9 bases remaining between them. Germline V gene sequence: CDR1 MNHEY, CDR2 SVGAGI. The CDR3 consists of 14 residues. Study-level findings and limits: Close to half of spike-specific TCRs reportedly recognize unmutated variant regions. Clonal diversity was possibly underestimated, and the donors were mostly white British, with more females. Repertoires were obtained solely post-peak T cell response.

The source material was peripheral blood, sampled on day 0 of AZD1222 vaccination. The chain has TRBV6-5 and TRBJ1-1; D not resolved. This clonotype was sampled from an adult in good health. Here the CDR3 DNA reads TGTGCCAGCAGTTACTCGTCGGCGGCCACTGAAGCTTTCTTT. Encoded protein: CASSYSSAATEAFF.